A single sample gave rise to the 31 T cell receptor beta chains below, sequenced in a study of blood T cell repertoires in COVID-19. Clones were read by immunoSEQ multiplex PCR, and TCRdb kept only the in-frame ones, dropping some. The sample yields about 160,000 clones, roughly 90% seen once. Sequenced: peripheral blood. Every receptor here comes from a man between 18 and 29 years old with acute or convalescent COVID-19.

This chain joins TRBV10-1 and TRBJ2-7, with 9 bases aligning to TRBD2. The ends lost 2 bases at V and 5 bases at J; junction bases unmatched: 10. The CDR3 loop spans 16 amino acids. Germline V gene data show CDR1 as WNHNN and CDR2 as SYGVQD (reference sequence). The CDR3 DNA is TGCGCCAGCAGTGAGGGGCTAGCGGGGAGCCGTGACGAGCAGTACTTC. This sequence encodes CASSEGLAGSRDEQYF.

This clone has just a few counts. This chain uses TRBV11-2 with TRBJ1-6; a possible D gene is TRBD1 (6 bases). The ends were cut back, 1 base at V and 3 bases at J, with 7 bases in the middle. Looked up from germline, CDR1 is SGHAT and CDR2 is FQNNGV. The CDR3 has 15 residues. Here the CDR3 DNA reads TGTGCCAGCAGCTTAGGGACAGACTATAATTCACCCCTCCACTTT. It translates to CASSLGTDYNSPLHF.

J is TRBJ1-6 and V is TRBV14; D ambiguous. The V and J ends lost 6 bases and 10 bases respectively, with 13 bases between them. The CDR3 spans 13 residues. Germline assignment: CDR1 SGHDN and CDR2 FVKESK. In DNA, the CDR3 is TGTGCCAGCAGATCCCGAGAAAACTCACCCCTCCACTTT. Protein: CASRSRENSPLHF.

The V call is TRBV19, the J call TRBJ2-7; the D is unclear. The CDR3 has 13 residues. Deletions cut 4 bases from V and 5 bases from J, with 12 bases between. Germline loops: CDR1 LNHDA, CDR2 SQIVND (reference sequence). This CDR3 reads CASSNRVFDEQYF. CDR3 DNA: TGTGCCAGTAGTAACCGGGTTTTCGACGAGCAGTACTTC.

This chain connects TRBV7-8 to TRBJ1-1, with 9 bases matching TRBD1. V shed 2 bases, J shed 3 bases, and the junction held 7 bases outside the gene matches. Germline loops: CDR1 SGHVS, CDR2 FQNEAQ. CDR3 length equals 16 residues. This chain's CDR3 is CASSLQAGDRDTEAFF. The DNA for the CDR3 is TGTGCCAGCAGCTTACAGGCAGGGGACAGGGACACTGAAGCTTTCTTT.

V usage is TRBV24-1 and J usage is TRBJ2-7; D might be TRBD1 (5 bases). Germline V gene sequence: CDR1 KGHDR, CDR2 SFDVKD. The CDR3 totals 13 residues. Trimming left V 2 bases short and J 6 bases short, with 10 bases between. The CDR3 region is CATSDWTLPEQYF. The CDR3 nucleotides read TGTGCCACCAGTGATTGGACACTTCCCGAGCAGTACTTC.

The chain uses TRBV3-1 (or the pseudogene TRBV3-2) and TRBJ1-1, with no clear D. CDR3 length: 15 amino acids. CDR1 is LGHDT, CDR2 YNNKEL, per germline (reference sequence). V dropped 4 bases and J dropped 0 bases, with 12 bases sitting between them. The CDR3 nucleotides read TGTGCCAGCAGCCCTACGGGAACAATGAACACTGAAGCTTTCTTT. Amino acids: CASSPTGTMNTEAFF.

Only a few counts were recorded for this clone. J is TRBJ2-7 and V is TRBV18; 9 bases fit TRBD1. From germline, CDR1 is KGHSH and CDR2 LQKENI. The V gene end was trimmed by 3 bases and the J gene end by 3 bases; junction bases not matched to a gene: 6. The CDR3 runs to 15 residues. Here the CDR3 reads CASSPPGTGNYEQYF. The CDR3, as DNA: TGTGCCAGCTCACCGCCCGGGACAGGGAACTACGAGCAGTACTTC.

This clone has just one count. The chain uses TRBV30 and TRBJ1-2; 7 bases agree with TRBD1. The CDR3 is made up of 14 amino acids. In germline, CDR1 is GTSNPN, CDR2 SVGIG (reference sequence). V lost 2 bases to trimming and J lost 8 bases; unmatched junction nucleotides: 11. CDR3 region: CAWSHAPQGMGYTF. CDR3 DNA: TGTGCCTGGAGTCACGCACCACAGGGGATGGGCTACACCTTC.

The chain recombines TRBV11-3 with TRBJ2-3; TRBD2 agrees at 8 bases. From germline, CDR1 is SGHNT and CDR2 YENEEA. CDR3 length equals 14 residues. V lost 4 bases and J lost 4; bases outside the gene matches: 4. CDR3 in amino acids: CASSSGLDPDTQYF. DNA for the CDR3: TGTGCCAGCAGCTCGGGACTAGATCCAGATACGCAGTATTTT. The variable domain in full, with the rest retrieved from reference TRBV11-3 and TRBJ2-3, is EAGVVQSPRYKIIEKKQPVAFWCNPISGHNTLYWYLQNLGQGPELLIRYENEEAVDDSQLPKDRFSAERLKGVDSTLKIQPAELGDSAVYLCASSSGLDPDTQYFGPGTRLTVL.

Note on this clone: Other DNA variants within this sample encode the same CDR3. V usage is TRBV19 and J usage is TRBJ1-1; 7 positions agree with TRBD1. Germline V CDR1 and CDR2: LNHDA, SQIVND (reference sequence). This CDR3 contains 14 residues. The junction had 3 bases not matched to a gene; V was cut back by 4 bases and J by 1 base. CDR3 amino acids: CASSTQGGNTEAFF. In nucleotides, the CDR3 is TGTGCCAGTAGTACCCAGGGGGGGAACACTGAAGCTTTCTTT.

The genes are TRBV9 and TRBJ1-3; 7 bases are shared with TRBD1. Germline lookup yields CDR1 SGDLS and CDR2 YYNGEE. There are 16 residues in the CDR3. V was clipped by 0 bases and J by 3 bases; unmatched bases: 6. This CDR3 reads CASSVEPGQNGNTIYF. In DNA, the CDR3 is TGTGCCAGCAGCGTAGAACCGGGACAGAATGGAAACACCATATATTTT.

V is TRBV12-3 or TRBV12-4 and J is TRBJ2-5; D perhaps matches TRBD2 (6 bases). Trimming pared 5 bases from V and 11 bases from J, leaving 12 bases between. The CDR3 has 11 residues. CDR3 in amino acids: CASSRDSSQYF. For the CDR3, the DNA is TGTGCCAGCAGTCGGGACTCCTCGCAGTACTTC.

The chain couples TRBV7-2 to TRBJ1-6; D is unclear. In germline, CDR1 is SGHTA, CDR2 FQGNSA. CDR3 length: 12 amino acids. V lost 5 bases to trimming and J lost 10 bases, with 9 bases between them. CDR3 DNA sequence: TGTGCCAGCAGCCGACGGGAATCACCCCTCCACTTT. Translating it yields CASSRRESPLHF.

The genes are TRBV5-1 and TRBJ1-1, with TRBD1 matching 10 bases. This CDR3 has 13 residues. V gave up 6 bases and J gave up 4 bases; unmatched junction bases: 3. Germline V gives CDR1 SGHRS, CDR2 YFSETQ. This CDR3 is CASNGQGGTEAFF. The CDR3 region has the DNA TGCGCCAGCAACGGACAGGGGGGCACTGAAGCTTTCTTT.

The rearrangement joins TRBV7-9 to TRBJ1-1, with TRBD1 matching 8 bases. This CDR3 contains 16 residues. V lost 5 bases, J lost 0 bases, and 8 bases stayed unmatched. Germline loops: CDR1 SEHNR, CDR2 FQNEAQ (reference sequence). The CDR3 reads CASSPDDRGLNTEAFF. CDR3 DNA sequence: TGTGCCAGCAGCCCTGATGACAGGGGTTTGAACACTGAAGCTTTCTTT.

The J gene is TRBJ1-3, the V gene TRBV7-2; D not resolved. Germline loops: CDR1 SGHTA, CDR2 FQGNSA. The CDR3 totals 13 residues. The V end lost 3 bases, the J end lost 8 bases, and 11 bases lay between the germline ends. CDR3 nucleotides: TGTGCCAGCAGCTTCGCGGAGGTTCACACCATATATTTT. Residues: CASSFAEVHTIYF.

The rearrangement links TRBV7-2 to TRBJ2-7; no clear D gene. From germline, CDR1 is SGHTA and CDR2 FQGNSA. The CDR3 consists of 15 residues. Trimming removed 5 bases from V and 4 bases from J, with 18 bases in between. For the CDR3, the DNA is TGTGCCAGCAGCCCAATTTCATCGCCGAGATACGAGCAGTACTTC. It encodes CASSPISSPRYEQYF.

J is TRBJ2-3 and V is TRBV24-1, with D perhaps TRBD2 (6 bases). The CDR3 runs 17 residues. CDR1 and CDR2 from the germline V gene are KGHDR and SFDVKD. V lost 5 bases, J lost 2 bases, and 19 bases lay in between. In nucleotides, the CDR3 is TGTGCCACCAGTGCCCTCCCAGTAGCGGACCACACAGATACGCAGTATTTT. It translates to CATSALPVADHTDTQYF.

V is TRBV19 and J is TRBJ1-5; possibly TRBD1 for D (6 bases). The CDR3 contains 15 residues. Germline CDR1 LNHDA, CDR2 SQIVND (reference sequence). Trimming left V 5 bases short and J 4 bases short, with 15 bases between. CDR3 coding DNA: TGTGCCAGTAGTCCCGGGACACTTGAGAATCAGCCCCAGCATTTT. It yields the protein CASSPGTLENQPQHF.

This clone was recorded a few times. The chain employs TRBV2 and TRBJ1-5; unclear D gene. Germline V gene sequence: CDR1 SNHLY, CDR2 FYNNEI. V was cut by 7 bases and J by 3 bases, with 7 bases left in between. The CDR3 has 12 amino acids. The CDR3 coding sequence is TGTGCCAGCAACAGTGCCAATCAGCCCCAGCATTTT. This sequence encodes CASNSANQPQHF.

The chain recombines TRBV11-3 with TRBJ2-3; weak D call: TRBD2 (5 bases). Germline assignment: CDR1 SGHNT and CDR2 YENEEA. V was trimmed by 5 bases and J by 2 bases, leaving 14 bases between them. The CDR3 spans 15 residues. The CDR3 reads CASSLSGTYTDTQYF. The CDR3, as DNA: TGTGCCAGCAGCCTCAGCGGCACCTACACAGATACGCAGTATTTT.

The chain uses TRBV28 and TRBJ1-4; TRBD1 agrees at 9 bases. The CDR3 has 23 residues. Germline V gene sequence: CDR1 MDHEN, CDR2 SYDVKM. Losses at the gene ends were 3 bases for V and 0 bases for J; bases not matched to a gene: 23. CDR3 bases: TGTGCCAGCAGTTTTGACTTGGGACAGGGTAGTAACCAGGAAATTGCAACTAATGAAAAACTGTTTTTT. It yields the protein CASSFDLGQGSNQEIATNEKLFF.

V is TRBV3-1 (or the pseudogene TRBV3-2) and J is TRBJ1-1; D not certain. This CDR3 has 13 amino acids. Germline values: CDR1 LGHDT, CDR2 YNNKEL (reference sequence). V shed 4 bases and J shed 1 base, with 7 bases lying between them. The CDR3 DNA sequence: TGTGCCAGCAGCCTACAGACGAACACTGAAGCTTTCTTT. It translates to CASSLQTNTEAFF.

As regards this clone: Within the sample, other DNA sequences also encode this same CDR3. This chain links TRBV28 with TRBJ1-3, with 7 bases lining up with TRBD1. CDR1 is MDHEN, CDR2 SYDVKM, per germline. This CDR3 is built from 16 residues. J was trimmed by 0 bases and V by 2 bases; bases with no gene match: 4. The CDR3 is CASSLTGVLSGNTIYF. The CDR3 DNA sequence: TGTGCCAGCAGTTTAACAGGGGTCCTCTCTGGAAACACCATATATTTT.

The chain employs TRBV5-1 and TRBJ1-1; the D is unclear. The V end lost 0 bases, the J end lost 7 bases, and 7 bases lay between the germline ends. The CDR3 has 12 residues. CDR1 is SGHRS, CDR2 YFSETQ, per germline. The CDR3: CASSLGGYEAFF. DNA of the CDR3: TGCGCCAGCAGCTTGGGAGGGTATGAAGCTTTCTTT.

The V and J genes are TRBV3-1 (or the pseudogene TRBV3-2) and TRBJ1-1; 10 bases agree with TRBD1. The germline V gene encodes CDR1 LGHDT and CDR2 YNNKEL (reference sequence). The CDR3 runs to 15 residues. After removal of 3 bases from V and 1 base from J, the junction contained 2 bases not matched to a gene. CDR3 protein: CASSQGQGTNTEAFF. As DNA, the CDR3 is TGTGCCAGCAGCCAGGGACAGGGGACGAACACTGAAGCTTTCTTT.

This clone appeared a few times. The gene calls are TRBV6-5 and TRBJ1-3; a possible D gene is TRBD1 (5 bases). The germline V gene has CDR1 MNHEY and CDR2 SVGAGI. The length of the CDR3 is 16 residues. V gave up 0 bases and J gave up 4 bases, with 13 bases separating them. CDR3 region: CASSYSIAGGGNTIYF. CDR3 coding DNA: TGTGCCAGCAGTTACTCGATTGCCGGGGGAGGAAACACCATATATTTT.

This rearrangement joins TRBV27 to TRBJ2-7; D gene uncertain. The ends were cut back, 4 bases at V and 5 bases at J, with 24 bases in the middle. The CDR3 runs 17 residues. From germline, CDR1 is MNHEY and CDR2 SMNVEV (reference sequence). This CDR3 is CASSSRPTDRRRHEQYF. CDR3 in DNA: TGTGCCAGCAGTTCTCGCCCGACTGACCGGCGGCGGCACGAGCAGTACTTC.

The CDR3 loop reads CASSRLDRENTEAFF. In DNA form, the CDR3 reads TGTGCCAGCAGCCGACTGGACAGGGAGAACACTGAAGCTTTCTTT. The chain uses TRBV27 and TRBJ1-1; 8 bases agree with TRBD1. The V gene end was trimmed by 6 bases and the J gene end by 1 base; junction bases not matched to a gene: 7. The CDR3 covers 15 residues. The germline gives CDR1 MNHEY, CDR2 SMNVEV (reference sequence).

The rearrangement uses TRBV14 and TRBJ2-5, with D tentatively TRBD2 (5 bases). The CDR3 spans 16 residues. V lost 0 bases, J lost 2 bases, and 13 bases lay in between. The germline V gene has CDR1 SGHDN and CDR2 FVKESK. CDR3 amino acids: CASSQEIVAPQETQYF. In DNA form, the CDR3 reads TGTGCCAGCAGCCAAGAGATAGTAGCGCCACAAGAGACCCAGTACTTC.